Below, one T cell receptor (beta chain) is given with its context. The data belong to a study of graft-versus-host responses after intestinal transplantation. Study summary: Anti-thymocyte globulin was used for induction in all recipients, who then took tacrolimus and steroids for approximately 3 years. Study observations and caveats: Recipient bone marrow held GvH clones, some seen earlier in ileum or blood.

A sort after the reaction isolated proliferating CFSE-low CD3+CD4+ and CD3+CD8+ responders. Sequencing was performed with immunoSEQ multiplex PCR; in TCRdb, only in-frame clones are kept and a portion is missing. This sample has around 21,000 clones, with 55% to 65% found just once. The clonotype comes from a human patient who received an intestinal transplant. The sequencing here drew on alloreactive CD4+ T cells from a mixed lymphocyte reaction culture, taken before intestinal transplant. Noted subset: CFSE-low proliferating T cells sorted from roughly six-day pre-transplant mixed lymphocyte reaction (GvH or HvG direction).

CDR3 sequence (DNA): TGTGCCAGCACCCATGCGGACAGGGACGAGCAGTACTTC. This sequence encodes CASTHADRDEQYF. J is TRBJ2-7 and V is TRBV6-1; 8 nucleotides match TRBD1. CDR1 and CDR2 (germline): MNHNS, SASEGT. This CDR3 spans 13 amino acids. Trimming at V came to 7 bases and at J to 5 bases, leaving 7 bases not matched to a gene.